Listed here is a single T cell receptor beta chain. What it binds is not known. V was shortened by 2 bases and J by 7 bases, with 11 bases between the two germline ends. The CDR3 runs to 13 residues. Unique molecular identifiers were present on the cDNA, and a universal primer site came from template switching. TCRdb recomputed calls from the 5' RACE reads with MiXCR, one row per CDR3 protein. Of nearly 900,000 distinct CDR3 sequences listed, 9% to 15% are singletons. The sample comes from a study of identical twins. The study, taken as a whole, reports: Invariant MAIT and iNKT cells are populations that could partly confound zero-insertion analyses.

These sequences were also reported in another study, on yellow fever vaccine responses in identical twins. Per that paper: Reportedly, twins' vaccine T cell responses looked partly convergent and partly personalized.

Sequenced input: PBMCs. The receptor's source is a woman aged 18-35 years in good health. The chain links TRBV12-3 or TRBV12-4 to TRBJ1-1; TRBD1 might be the D (5 bases). The CDR3 DNA follows: TGTGCCAGCAGTTTAAAGGACATAGTTGAAGCTTTCTTT. Encoded protein: CASSLKDIVEAFF.